The 2 T cell receptor beta chains below all came from one sample that was sequenced in a study of monozygotic twins with inflammatory bowel disease. TCRdb processed the 5' RACE reads again and assigns one entry to each CDR3 protein, with no DNA. The sample totals roughly 120,000 distinct CDR3 sequences. Specimen: blood. Source of these receptors: a human donor with ulcerative colitis or Crohn's disease, or a healthy co-twin of an affected twin (not recorded which).

This chain uses TRBV3-1 with TRBJ2-7; TCRdb reports TRBD2, a call that lacks DNA to check it against. CDR3 length: 16 residues. The germline gives CDR1 LGHDT, CDR2 YNNKEL (reference sequence). The CDR3 here is CASSQDAASGLHEQYF.

The chain employs TRBV7-6 and TRBJ2-5; TCRdb indicates TRBD1, and absent DNA this call remains unverified. This CDR3 contains 15 residues. Germline CDR1 reads SGHVS; CDR2 reads FNYEAQ. The CDR3: CASSLVPGLSETQYF.